Listed below are T cell receptor beta chains from one sample, sequenced in a study of shared clonotypes between healthy human individuals. Here immunoSEQ multiplex PCR was the method, and the copy in TCRdb shows in-frame clones only, minus some. This table holds over 2,000,000 clones, 90% to 95% found once. Sequenced material: naive CD8+ T cells from PBMCs. The receptors derive from a man aged 18 to 30 in good health. Some clones in this sample may be carry-over from other donors' samples. The CDR3 runs from the conserved cysteine through the conserved F or W. A D gene is named only where the DNA matches it firmly. Size values are once, few and many counts, or a class for expanded clones, and some rows have none.

. | TRBD2 | TRBJ2-1 | TRBV4-3 | CASSQDVGVASGSFTYNEQFF | TGCGCCAGCAGCCAAGATGTCGGGGTTGCTAGCGGGAGCTTCACCTACAATGAGCAGTTCTTC
. | . | TRBJ2-7 | TRBV7-9 | CASSPSWDGGIYEQYF | TGTGCCAGCAGCCCATCCTGGGACGGCGGGATCTACGAGCAGTACTTC
. | . | TRBJ1-1 | TRBV27 | CASSPYREDTEAFF | TGTGCCAGCAGTCCTTACCGGGAGGACACTGAAGCTTTCTTT
. | TRBD2 | TRBJ2-5 | TRBV7-3 | CASSGSGSVRETQYF | TGTGCCAGCAGCGGGAGCGGGAGCGTCCGAGAGACCCAGTACTTC
. | . | TRBJ2-2 | TRBV7-6 | CASSLGTQAGELFF | TGTGCCAGCAGCTTAGGAACTCAGGCCGGGGAGCTGTTTTTT
few | . | TRBJ1-1 | TRBV5-6 | CASGRGTEAFF | TGTGCCAGCGGCCGGGGGACTGAAGCTTTCTTT
. | . | TRBJ1-4 | TRBV7-9 | CASSFGGLRANEKLFF | TGTGCCAGCAGCTTCGGGGGACTTAGGGCTAATGAAAAACTGTTTTTT
. | . | TRBJ2-7 | TRBV29-1 | CSVGAGTYEQYF | TGCAGCGTAGGGGCAGGGACCTACGAGCAGTACTTC
. | TRBD2 | TRBJ2-7 | TRBV7-3 | CASSATSGTSAYEQYF | TGTGCCAGCAGCGCGACATCCGGGACTAGCGCCTACGAGCAGTACTTC
. | . | TRBJ2-1 | TRBV6-5 | CASSYSAINEQFF | TGTGCCAGCAGTTACTCCGCCATCAATGAGCAGTTCTTC
. | TRBD2 | TRBJ2-7 | TRBV5-1 | CASSSGGYEQYF | TGCGCCAGCAGTTCGGGGGGCTACGAGCAGTACTTC
. | TRBD1 | TRBJ1-1 | TRBV6-5 | CASSWGTGNTEAFF | TGTGCCAGCAGTTGGGGGACAGGGAACACTGAAGCTTTCTTT
. | . | TRBJ2-5 | TRBV5-1 | CASSLTGRQETQYF | TGCGCCAGCAGCCTAACCGGTCGACAAGAGACCCAGTACTTC
. | . | TRBJ2-5 | TRBV27 | CASSLRQAQETQYF | TGTGCCAGCAGTCTGAGACAGGCCCAAGAGACCCAGTACTTC
. | . | TRBJ1-3 | TRBV28 | CASSYQVNTIYF | TGTGCCAGCAGTTACCAAGTAAACACCATATATTTT
. | TRBD1 | TRBJ2-7 | TRBV9 | CASSTDRGYEQYF | TGTGCCAGCAGCACAGACAGGGGCTACGAGCAGTACTTC
. | . | TRBJ2-3 | TRBV19 | CASSGRTPDTQYF | TGTGCCAGTAGTGGGAGAACCCCGGATACGCAGTATTTT
. | . | TRBJ2-7 | TRBV13 | CASSLLYAGDYEQYF | TGTGCCAGCAGCCTACTATACGCAGGAGACTACGAGCAGTACTTC
. | TRBD1 | TRBJ2-5 | TRBV10-3 | CAISDLGTDQETQYF | TGTGCCATCAGTGACTTAGGGACAGACCAAGAGACCCAGTACTTC
. | . | TRBJ2-7 | TRBV7-9 | CASSLILGVGEQYF | TGTGCCAGCAGCTTAATTCTGGGAGTGGGGGAGCAGTACTTC
. | TRBD2 | TRBJ2-1 | TRBV15 | CATSRGLAGVYNEQFF | TGTGCCACCAGCAGAGGTCTAGCGGGAGTCTACAATGAGCAGTTCTTC
. | . | TRBJ2-1 | TRBV7-7 | CASSLVRDNEQFF | TGTGCCAGCAGCTTGGTTCGTGACAATGAGCAGTTCTTC
. | . | TRBJ1-2 | TRBV25-1 | CASSEVGNYGYTF | TGTGCCAGCAGTGAAGTAGGCAACTATGGCTACACCTTC
. | . | TRBJ2-4 | TRBV27 | CASSWGARAKNIQYF | TGTGCCAGCAGCTGGGGGGCTAGGGCCAAAAACATTCAGTACTTC
. | . | TRBJ2-2 | TRBV7-3 | CASSLLRTRNTGELFF | TGTGCCAGCAGCTTACTCAGGACTCGGAACACCGGGGAGCTGTTTTTT
. | . | TRBJ2-7 | TRBV5-1 | CASSPSVGGEQYF | TGCGCCAGCAGCCCCTCCGTAGGTGGGGAGCAGTACTTC
. | TRBD1 | TRBJ1-1 | TRBV28 | CASSLTGTNTEAFF | TGTGCCAGCAGTTTGACAGGGACCAACACTGAAGCTTTCTTT
. | . | TRBJ2-5 | TRBV5-6 | CASSLPGSYETQYF | TGTGCCAGCAGCTTGCCCGGAAGTTATGAGACCCAGTACTTC
. | . | TRBJ2-1 | TRBV9 | CASSVFSGDVNEQFF | TGTGCCAGCAGCGTCTTTTCGGGAGACGTCAATGAGCAGTTCTTC
. | TRBD2 | TRBJ2-2 | TRBV13 | CASMGTSVNTGELFF | TGTGCCAGCATGGGAACTAGCGTGAACACCGGGGAGCTGTTTTTT
. | TRBD2 | TRBJ2-1 | TRBV7-7 | CASSLGREGPNEQFF | TGTGCCAGCAGCTTAGGGCGGGAGGGCCCCAATGAGCAGTTCTTC
. | TRBD2 | TRBJ2-1 | TRBV6-1 | CASSELRLAGDGEQFF | TGTGCCAGCAGTGAATTAAGACTAGCGGGAGATGGTGAGCAGTTCTTC
once | . | TRBJ1-2 | TRBV9 | CASSVGGTRDYGYTF | TGTGCCAGCAGCGTGGGAGGGACTAGGGACTATGGCTACACCTTC
few | . | TRBJ1-1 | TRBV28 | CASSFRTADEAFF | TGTGCCAGCAGTTTCAGGACAGCGGATGAAGCTTTCTTT
. | . | TRBJ1-2 | TRBV7-9 | CASSPTGSNYGYTF | TGTGCCAGCAGCCCCACCGGGAGTAACTATGGCTACACCTTC
. | TRBD1 | TRBJ1-2 | TRBV30 | CAWSVWDSYGYTF | TGTGCCTGGAGTGTATGGGACAGCTATGGCTACACCTTC
. | TRBD1 | TRBJ1-1 | TRBV6-5 | CASSLTGPGRAFF | TGTGCCAGCAGTCTGACAGGGCCCGGTAGGGCTTTCTTT
. | . | TRBJ1-5 | TRBV27 | CASSSKNTGLNQPQHF | TGTGCCAGCAGTTCGAAAAATACGGGGCTAAATCAGCCCCAGCATTTT
. | . | TRBJ1-3 | TRBV4-1 | CASSQEEGSGNTIYF | TGCGCCAGCAGCCAAGAAGAGGGCTCTGGAAACACCATATATTTT
. | TRBD2 | TRBJ2-1 | TRBV19 | CASSFRTSGSGNEQFF | TGTGCCAGTAGTTTTAGGACTAGCGGGAGTGGAAATGAGCAGTTCTTC
. | . | TRBJ1-2 | TRBV7-9 | CASSLGLRGYTF | TGTGCCAGCAGCTTAGGCCTCCGGGGCTACACCTTC
. | . | TRBJ2-3 | TRBV6-1 | CATVTTDTQYF | TGTGCCACCGTAACCACAGATACGCAGTATTTT
. | . | TRBJ1-1 | TRBV5-1 | CASSLEARDILNTEAFF | TGCGCCAGCAGCTTGGAAGCCCGGGACATATTGAACACTGAAGCTTTCTTT
. | . | TRBJ2-1 | TRBV11-1 | CASSFEQIPSSYNEQFF | TGTGCCAGCAGCTTCGAACAGATCCCGAGCTCCTACAATGAGCAGTTCTTC
. | TRBD1 | TRBJ1-1 | TRBV4-1 | CASSQARGGRQGMNTEAFF | TGCGCCAGCAGCCAGGCAAGAGGGGGGAGACAGGGAATGAACACTGAAGCTTTCTTT
. | . | TRBJ1-3 | TRBV4-1 | CASSQLAFSGNTIYF | TGCGCCAGCAGCCAACTGGCCTTCTCTGGAAACACCATATATTTT
. | . | TRBJ1-2 | TRBV5-6 | CASSLDGQGLHYGYTF | TGTGCCAGCAGCTTGGATGGGCAGGGGCTTCACTATGGCTACACCTTC
. | . | TRBJ2-1 | TRBV4-3 | CASSPGIWSTQFF | TGCGCCAGCAGCCCTGGAATATGGTCCACTCAGTTCTTC